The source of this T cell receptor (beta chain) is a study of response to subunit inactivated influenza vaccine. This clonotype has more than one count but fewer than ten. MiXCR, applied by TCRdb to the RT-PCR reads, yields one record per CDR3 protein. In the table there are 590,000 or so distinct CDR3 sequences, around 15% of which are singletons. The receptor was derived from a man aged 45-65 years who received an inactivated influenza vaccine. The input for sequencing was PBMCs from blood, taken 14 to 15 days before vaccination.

In nucleotides, the CDR3 is TGTGCCACTACGTTCCCTTCAGGGAGAAGGGCCTACAATGAGCAGTTCTTC. Its protein product is CATTFPSGRRAYNEQFF. This chain connects TRBV12-3 or TRBV12-4 to TRBJ2-1, with D tentatively TRBD1 or TRBD2 (5 bases each). This CDR3 has 17 amino acids. The ends were cut back, 10 bases at V and 2 bases at J, with 24 bases in the middle.